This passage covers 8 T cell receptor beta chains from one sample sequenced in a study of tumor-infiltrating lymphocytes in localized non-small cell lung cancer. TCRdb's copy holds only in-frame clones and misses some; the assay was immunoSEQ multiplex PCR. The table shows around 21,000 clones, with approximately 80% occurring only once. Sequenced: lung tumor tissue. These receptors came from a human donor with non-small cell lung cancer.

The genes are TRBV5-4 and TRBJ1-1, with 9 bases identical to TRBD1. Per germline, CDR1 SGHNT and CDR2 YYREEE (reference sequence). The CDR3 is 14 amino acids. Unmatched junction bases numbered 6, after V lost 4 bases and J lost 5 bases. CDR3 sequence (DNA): TGTGCCAGCAGCACAGGGACAGGGAGGACTGAAGCTTTCTTT. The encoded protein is CASSTGTGRTEAFF.

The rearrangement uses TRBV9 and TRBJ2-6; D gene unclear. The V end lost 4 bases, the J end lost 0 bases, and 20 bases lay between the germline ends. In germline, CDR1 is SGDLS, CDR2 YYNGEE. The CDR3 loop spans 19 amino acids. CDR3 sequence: CASSPLVGEVSSGANVLTF. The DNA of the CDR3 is TGTGCCAGCAGCCCCCTGGTTGGCGAGGTCAGCTCTGGGGCCAACGTCCTGACTTTC.

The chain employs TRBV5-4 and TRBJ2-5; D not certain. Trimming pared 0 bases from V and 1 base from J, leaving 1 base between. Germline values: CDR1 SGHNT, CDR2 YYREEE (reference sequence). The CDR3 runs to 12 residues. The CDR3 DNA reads TGTGCCAGCAGCTTGGCCCAAGAGACCCAGTACTTC. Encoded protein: CASSLAQETQYF.

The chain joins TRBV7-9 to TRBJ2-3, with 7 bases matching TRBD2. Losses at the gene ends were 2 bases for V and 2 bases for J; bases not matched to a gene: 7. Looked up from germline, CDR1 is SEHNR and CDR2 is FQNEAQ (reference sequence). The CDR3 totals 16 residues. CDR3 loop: CASSLRLGGITDTQYF. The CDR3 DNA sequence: TGTGCCAGCAGCTTACGGTTGGGGGGGATCACAGATACGCAGTATTTT.

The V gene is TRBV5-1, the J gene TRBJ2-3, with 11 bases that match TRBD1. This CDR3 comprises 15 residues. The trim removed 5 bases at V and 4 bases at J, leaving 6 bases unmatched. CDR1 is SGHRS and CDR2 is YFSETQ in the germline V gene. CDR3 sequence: CASRIGQGASDTQYF. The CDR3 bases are TGCGCCAGCAGAATCGGACAGGGGGCATCAGATACGCAGTATTTT.

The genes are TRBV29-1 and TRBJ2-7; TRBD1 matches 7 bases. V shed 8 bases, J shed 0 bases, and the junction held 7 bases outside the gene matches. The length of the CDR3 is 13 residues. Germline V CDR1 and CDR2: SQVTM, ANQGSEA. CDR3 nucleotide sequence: TGCAGCTCCTCCGGGACAGACTCCTACGAGCAGTACTTC. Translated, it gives CSSSGTDSYEQYF.

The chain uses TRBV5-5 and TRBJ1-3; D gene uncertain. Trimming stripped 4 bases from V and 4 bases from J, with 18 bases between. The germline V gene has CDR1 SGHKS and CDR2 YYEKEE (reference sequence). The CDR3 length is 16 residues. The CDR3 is CASSEGPRATGNTIYF. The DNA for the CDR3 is TGTGCCAGCAGCGAAGGACCTAGGGCCACGGGAAACACCATATATTTT.

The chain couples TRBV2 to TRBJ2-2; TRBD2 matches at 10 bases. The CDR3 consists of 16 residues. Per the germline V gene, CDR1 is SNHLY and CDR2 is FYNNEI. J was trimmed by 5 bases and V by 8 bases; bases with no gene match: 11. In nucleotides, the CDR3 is TGTGCCAGCGGAGGGGCAGCGGGAGGGGGGACCGGGGAGCTGTTTTTT. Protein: CASGGAAGGGTGELFF.